Below are 16 T cell receptor beta chains sequenced from a single sample in a study of blood T cell repertoires in COVID-19. Some clones are missing from TCRdb's copy, which holds only in-frame ones; the method was immunoSEQ multiplex PCR. The sample records 300,000 to 350,000 clones, roughly 88% being singletons. The source material was peripheral blood. Every receptor here comes from a young woman with COVID-19, enrolled during active disease.

The gene calls are TRBV30 and TRBJ1-1; D might be TRBD1 (5 bases). Trimming removed 2 bases from V and 4 bases from J, with 11 bases in between. Germline V gives CDR1 GTSNPN, CDR2 SVGIG (reference sequence). This CDR3 is built from 13 residues. CDR3 bases: TGTGCCTGGAGTCCCCAAAGGGGCACTGAAGCTTTCTTT. Translated: CAWSPQRGTEAFF.

This chain links TRBV27 with TRBJ2-6; D may be TRBD2 (5 bases). The CDR3 length is 14 residues. V lost 6 bases to trimming and J lost 2 bases, with 8 bases between them. The germline V gene encodes CDR1 MNHEY and CDR2 SMNVEV (reference sequence). Here the CDR3 reads CASRNGAGANVLTF. The CDR3 DNA reads as TGTGCCAGCAGGAACGGGGCTGGGGCCAACGTCCTGACTTTC.

The J gene is TRBJ1-2, the V gene TRBV19; 9 nucleotides line up with TRBD1. CDR1 is LNHDA, CDR2 SQIVND, per germline (reference sequence). This CDR3 spans 14 amino acids. After removal of 3 bases from V and 7 bases from J, the junction contained 6 bases not matched to a gene. The chain's CDR3 is CASSMGQGSLGYTF. CDR3 bases: TGTGCCAGTAGTATGGGACAGGGCTCTCTTGGCTACACCTTC.

The chain employs TRBV7-2 and TRBJ1-2; 10 bases align to TRBD1. J was trimmed by 1 base and V by 5 bases; bases with no gene match: 7. This CDR3 comprises 16 residues. The germline gives CDR1 SGHTA, CDR2 FQGNSA. This chain's CDR3 is CASSTRQGAFNYGYTF. CDR3 DNA sequence: TGTGCCAGCAGCACCCGACAGGGGGCTTTTAACTATGGCTACACCTTC.

V usage is TRBV5-5 and J usage is TRBJ1-2; the D is unclear. V gave up 4 bases and J gave up 4 bases, with 14 bases separating them. Germline V gives CDR1 SGHKS, CDR2 YYEKEE (reference sequence). CDR3 length: 14 amino acids. CDR3 sequence: CASSPWPGTYGYTF. In DNA, the CDR3 is TGTGCCAGCAGCCCGTGGCCGGGTACCTATGGCTACACCTTC.

The chain links TRBV10-3 to TRBJ1-1; TRBD1 might be the D (5 bases). The germline V gene encodes CDR1 ENHRY and CDR2 SYGVKD. With 9 bases removed from V and 5 bases from J, the gap between germline ends came to 16 bases. This CDR3 comprises 13 residues. CDR3 sequence reads: CAIGPGRRTEAFF. CDR3 bases: TGTGCCATAGGTCCAGGGAGGAGGACTGAAGCTTTCTTT.

The V gene is TRBV7-2, the J gene TRBJ2-2, with 8 bases matching TRBD1. Trimming removed 2 bases from V and 4 bases from J; junction bases left unmatched: 6. The germline V gene has CDR1 SGHTA and CDR2 FQGNSA. CDR3 length equals 16 residues. The CDR3, as DNA: TGTGCCAGCAGCTTATTGCCAGGGGGCAGCACCGGGGAGCTGTTTTTT. Encoded protein: CASSLLPGGSTGELFF.

This clone was seen a single time. The gene calls are TRBV28 and TRBJ1-5, with D uncertain. CDR3 length: 14 amino acids. The germline CDR1 and CDR2 sequences are MDHEN and SYDVKM. Deletions cut 8 bases from V and 3 bases from J, with 14 bases between. This chain's CDR3 is CASHSPSLNQPQHF. CDR3 coding DNA: TGTGCCAGCCATAGCCCCTCCCTCAATCAGCCCCAGCATTTT. Complete variable domain (other parts from reference TRBV28 and TRBJ1-5): DVKVTQSSRYLVKRTGEKVFLECVQDMDHENMFWYRQDPGLGLRLIYFSYDVKMKEKGDIPEGYSVSREKKERFSLILESASTNQTSMYLCASHSPSLNQPQHFGDGTRLSIL.

This sequence joins TRBV28 and TRBJ1-6; D is uncertain. V gave up 3 bases and J gave up 10 bases, with 13 bases separating them. The V gene's germline CDR1 is MDHEN and CDR2 SYDVKM. This CDR3 has 14 residues. CDR3 DNA sequence: TGTGCCAGCAGTTTGGACTATAACGACTCACCCCTCCACTTT. Its translation: CASSLDYNDSPLHF.

J is TRBJ1-1 and V is TRBV5-5; D gene uncertain. This CDR3 spans 13 amino acids. V was shortened by 3 bases and J by 1 base, with 7 bases between the two germline ends. Germline V gives CDR1 SGHKS, CDR2 YYEKEE (reference sequence). CDR3 nucleotides: TGTGCCAGCAGCTCGACACGGAACACTGAAGCTTTCTTT. Translation: CASSSTRNTEAFF.

The chain joins TRBV7-9 to TRBJ2-5; TRBD2 is a possible D gene (7 bases). Trimming left V 4 bases short and J 3 bases short, with 15 bases between. The CDR3 covers 15 residues. The germline V gene encodes CDR1 SEHNR and CDR2 FQNEAQ (reference sequence). CDR3 nucleotide sequence: TGTGCCAGCAGCTCGGGGGCGGGGGCAGAAGAGACCCAGTACTTC. This translates into CASSSGAGAEETQYF. The entire variable domain, with the rest obtained from reference TRBV7-9 and TRBJ2-5, is as follows: DTGVSQNPRHKITKRGQNVTFRCDPISEHNRLYWYRQTLGQGPEFLTYFQNEAQLEKSRLLSDRFSAERPKGSFSTLEIQRTEQGDSAMYLCASSSGAGAEETQYFGPGTRLLVL.

The chain links TRBV7-2 to TRBJ2-5, with 10 bases that match TRBD1. Losses at the gene ends were 6 bases for V and 3 bases for J; bases not matched to a gene: 4. There are 14 residues in the CDR3. Germline-derived CDR1 and CDR2 are SGHTA and FQGNSA. Here the CDR3 reads CASSPGTGEETQYF. The CDR3, as DNA: TGTGCCAGCAGTCCTGGGACAGGGGAAGAGACCCAGTACTTC.

This rearrangement joins TRBV2 to TRBJ1-5; no reliable D call. V was shortened by 6 bases and J by 4 bases, with 10 bases between the two germline ends. Germline V gene lookup returns CDR1 SNHLY and CDR2 FYNNEI. The CDR3 contains 13 residues. The CDR3 DNA sequence: TGTGCCAGCAGCGCTCAGGAAAATCAGCCCCAGCATTTT. It is translated as CASSAQENQPQHF.

J is TRBJ1-6 and V is TRBV27; D gene unclear. Trimming took off 0 bases at V and 8 bases at J, with 11 bases between the two ends. Germline CDR1 reads MNHEY; CDR2 reads SMNVEV (reference sequence). The CDR3 runs 15 residues. CDR3: CASSLSLVGYSPLHF. The CDR3 DNA follows: TGTGCCAGCAGTTTATCTTTGGTCGGGTATTCACCCCTCCACTTT.

In this sample, this clone turned up once. The chain has TRBV29-1 and TRBJ1-2, with TRBD1 matching over 9 bases. The trim removed 5 bases at V and 6 bases at J, leaving 7 bases unmatched. Germline CDR1 and CDR2: SQVTM and ANQGSEA. The CDR3 loop spans 13 amino acids. CDR3 in DNA: TGCAGCGTTATGGACAGGGGAGGCGATGGCTACACCTTC. Protein product: CSVMDRGGDGYTF.

The CDR3 is CAYGHGDGNTIYF. CDR3 coding DNA: TGTGCCTATGGCCACGGAGACGGAAACACCATATATTTT. This chain uses TRBV30 with TRBJ1-3; the D is unclear. The germline gives CDR1 GTSNPN, CDR2 SVGIG (reference sequence). The V gene lost 7 bases and the J gene lost 4 bases, with 14 bases spanning the gap. The CDR3 covers 13 residues.